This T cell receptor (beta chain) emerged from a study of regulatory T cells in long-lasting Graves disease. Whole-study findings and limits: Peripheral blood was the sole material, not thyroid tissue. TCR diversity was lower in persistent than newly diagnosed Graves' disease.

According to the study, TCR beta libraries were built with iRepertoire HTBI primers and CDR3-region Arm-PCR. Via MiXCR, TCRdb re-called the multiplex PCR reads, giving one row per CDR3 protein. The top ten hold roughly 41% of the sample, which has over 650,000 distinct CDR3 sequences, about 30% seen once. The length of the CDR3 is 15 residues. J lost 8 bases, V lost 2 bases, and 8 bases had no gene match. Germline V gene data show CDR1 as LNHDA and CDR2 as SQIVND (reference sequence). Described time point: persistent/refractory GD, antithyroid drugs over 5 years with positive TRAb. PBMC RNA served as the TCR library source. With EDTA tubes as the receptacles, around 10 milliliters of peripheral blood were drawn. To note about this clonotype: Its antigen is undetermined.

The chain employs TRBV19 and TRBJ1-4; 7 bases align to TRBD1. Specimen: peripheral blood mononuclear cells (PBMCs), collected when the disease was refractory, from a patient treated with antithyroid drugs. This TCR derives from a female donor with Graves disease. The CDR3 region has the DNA TGTGCCAGTAGTATACGTGACAGGGTAAAGGAAAAACTGTTTTTT. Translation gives CASSIRDRVKEKLFF.